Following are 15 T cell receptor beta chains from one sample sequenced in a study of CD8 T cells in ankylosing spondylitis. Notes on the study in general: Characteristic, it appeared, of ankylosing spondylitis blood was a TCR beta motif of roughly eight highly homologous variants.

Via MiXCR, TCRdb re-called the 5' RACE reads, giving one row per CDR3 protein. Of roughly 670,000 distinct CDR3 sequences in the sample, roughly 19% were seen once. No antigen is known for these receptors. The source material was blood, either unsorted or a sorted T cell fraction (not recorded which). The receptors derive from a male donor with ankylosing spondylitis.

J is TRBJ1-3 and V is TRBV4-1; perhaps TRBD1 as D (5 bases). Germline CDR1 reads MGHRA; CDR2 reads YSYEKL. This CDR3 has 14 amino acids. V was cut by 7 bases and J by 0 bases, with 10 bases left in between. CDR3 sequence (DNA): TGCGCCAGCACAACTCAGGGCTCTGGAAACACCATATATTTT. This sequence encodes CASTTQGSGNTIYF.

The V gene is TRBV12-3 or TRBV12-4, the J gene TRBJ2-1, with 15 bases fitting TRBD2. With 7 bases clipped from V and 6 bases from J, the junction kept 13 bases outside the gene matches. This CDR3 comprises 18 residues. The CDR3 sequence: CASTPGTSGRRGGNEQFF. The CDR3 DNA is TGTGCCAGCACCCCGGGGACTAGCGGGAGGAGGGGCGGCAATGAGCAGTTCTTC.

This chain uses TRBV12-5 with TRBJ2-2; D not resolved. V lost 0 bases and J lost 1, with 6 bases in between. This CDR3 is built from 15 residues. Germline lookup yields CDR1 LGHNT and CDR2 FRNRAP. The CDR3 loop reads CASGLVSWNTGELFF. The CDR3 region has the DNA TGTGCTAGTGGTTTGGTAAGCTGGAACACCGGGGAGCTGTTTTTT.

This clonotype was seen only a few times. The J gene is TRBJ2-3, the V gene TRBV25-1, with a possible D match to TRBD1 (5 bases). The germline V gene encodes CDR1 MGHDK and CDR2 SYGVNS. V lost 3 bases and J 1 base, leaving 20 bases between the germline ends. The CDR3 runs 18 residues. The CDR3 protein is CASSDLGTGPTGTDTQYF. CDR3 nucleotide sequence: TGTGCCAGCAGTGACCTCGGAACAGGTCCCACGGGCACAGATACGCAGTATTTT.

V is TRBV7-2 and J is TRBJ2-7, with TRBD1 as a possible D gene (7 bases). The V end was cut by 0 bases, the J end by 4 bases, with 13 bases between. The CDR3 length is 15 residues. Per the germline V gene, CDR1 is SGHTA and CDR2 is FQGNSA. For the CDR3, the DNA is TGTGCCAGCAGCTTAGCCGCAGGGGGGATTTACGAGCAGTACTTC. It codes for CASSLAAGGIYEQYF.

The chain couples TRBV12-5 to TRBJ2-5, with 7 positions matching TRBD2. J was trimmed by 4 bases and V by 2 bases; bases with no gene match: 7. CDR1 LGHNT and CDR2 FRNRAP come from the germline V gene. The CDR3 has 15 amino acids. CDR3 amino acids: CASGLSTSIPETQYF. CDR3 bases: TGTGCTAGTGGTTTGTCGACTAGCATACCAGAGACCCAGTACTTC.

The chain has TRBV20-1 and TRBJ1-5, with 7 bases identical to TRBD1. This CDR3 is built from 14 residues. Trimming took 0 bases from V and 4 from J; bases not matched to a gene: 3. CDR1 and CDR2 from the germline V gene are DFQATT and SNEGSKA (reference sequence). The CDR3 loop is CSARDLQGNQPQHF. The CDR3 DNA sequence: TGCAGTGCTAGAGATCTACAGGGGAATCAGCCCCAGCATTTT.

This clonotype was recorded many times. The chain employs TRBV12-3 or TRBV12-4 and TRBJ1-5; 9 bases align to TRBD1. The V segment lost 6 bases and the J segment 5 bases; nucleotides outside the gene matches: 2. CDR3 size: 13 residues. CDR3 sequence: CASRGQGDQPQHF. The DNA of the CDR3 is TGTGCCAGCAGGGGACAGGGCGATCAGCCCCAGCATTTT.

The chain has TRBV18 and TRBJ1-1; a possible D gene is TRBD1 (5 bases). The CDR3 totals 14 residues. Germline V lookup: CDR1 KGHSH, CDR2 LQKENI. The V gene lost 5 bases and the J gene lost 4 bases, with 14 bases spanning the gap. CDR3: CASSSGTPVTEAFF. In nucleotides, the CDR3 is TGTGCCAGCTCAAGCGGGACGCCGGTCACTGAAGCTTTCTTT. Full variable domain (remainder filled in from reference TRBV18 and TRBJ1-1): NAGVMQNPRHLVRRRGQEARLRCSPMKGHSHVYWYRQLPEEGLKFMVYLQKENIIDESGMPKERFSAEFPKEGPSILRIQQVVRGDSAAYFCASSSGTPVTEAFFGQGTRLTVV.

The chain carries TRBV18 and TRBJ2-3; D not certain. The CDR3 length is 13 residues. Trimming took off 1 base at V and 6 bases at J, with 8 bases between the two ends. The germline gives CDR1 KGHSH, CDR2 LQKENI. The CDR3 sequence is CASSPLPGDTQYF. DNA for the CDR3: TGTGCCAGCTCACCACTCCCCGGGGATACGCAGTATTTT.

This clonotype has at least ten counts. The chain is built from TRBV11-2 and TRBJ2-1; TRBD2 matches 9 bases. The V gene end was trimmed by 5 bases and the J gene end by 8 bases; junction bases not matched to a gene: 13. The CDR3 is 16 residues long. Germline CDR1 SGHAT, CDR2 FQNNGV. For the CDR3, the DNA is TGTGCCAGCAGCACGCTTTTGGGACTAGCAGGGGATGAGCAGTTCTTC. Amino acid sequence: CASSTLLGLAGDEQFF.

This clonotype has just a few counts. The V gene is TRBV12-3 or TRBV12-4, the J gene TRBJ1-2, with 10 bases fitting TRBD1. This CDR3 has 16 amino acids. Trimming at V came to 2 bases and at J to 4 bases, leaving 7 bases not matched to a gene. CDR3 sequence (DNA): TGTGCCAGCAGTTTATGGGGGACAGGGGAAGTCTATGGCTACACCTTC. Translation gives CASSLWGTGEVYGYTF.

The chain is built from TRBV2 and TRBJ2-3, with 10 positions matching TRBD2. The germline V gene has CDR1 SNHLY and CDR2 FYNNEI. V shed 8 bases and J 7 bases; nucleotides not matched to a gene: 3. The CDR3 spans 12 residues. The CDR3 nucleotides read TGTGCCAGCGGGACTAGCGTGCATACGCAGTATTTT. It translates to CASGTSVHTQYF.

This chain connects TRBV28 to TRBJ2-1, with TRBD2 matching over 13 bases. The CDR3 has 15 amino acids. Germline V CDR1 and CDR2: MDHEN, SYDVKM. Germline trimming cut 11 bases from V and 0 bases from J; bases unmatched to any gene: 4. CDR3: CAGRTSGSSYNEQFF. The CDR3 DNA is TGTGCCGGCCGGACTAGCGGGAGCTCCTACAATGAGCAGTTCTTC.

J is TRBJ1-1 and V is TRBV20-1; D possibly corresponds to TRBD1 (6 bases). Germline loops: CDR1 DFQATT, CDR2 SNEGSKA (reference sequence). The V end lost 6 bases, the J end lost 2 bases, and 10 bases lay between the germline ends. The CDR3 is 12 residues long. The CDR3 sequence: CSALTGNTEAFF. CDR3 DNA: TGCAGTGCCCTGACAGGAAACACTGAAGCTTTCTTT.